This is a list of T cell receptor beta chains from one sample in a study of prognosis after radiotherapy for stage I lung cancer. Via MiXCR, TCRdb re-called the multiplex PCR reads, giving one row per CDR3 protein. The data contain around 15,000 distinct CDR3 sequences, approximately 55% of them singletons. Sample: PBMCs, taken before or after stereotactic body radiation therapy (not recorded which). The source is a donor at least 50 years old with non-small cell lung cancer. Each CDR3 is given with its conserved first and last residue. A D gene is named only where the DNA matches it firmly. Clone size is given for some rows only: seen once, a few or many times, or a class if the clone is expanded.

cdr3_aa	cdr3_nt	d_call	clone_size	v_call	j_call
CSARGGEIGELFF	TGCAGTGCTAGAGGAGGGGAAATCGGGGAGCTGTTTTTT	-	-	TRBV20-1	TRBJ2-2
CASSQTGWGNYGYTF	TGTGCCAGCAGCCAAACAGGCTGGGGAAACTATGGCTACACCTTC	-	medium-sized	TRBV12-3/TRBV12-4	TRBJ1-2
CASSITVAMNTGELFF	TGTGCCAGTAGTATAACGGTCGCCATGAACACCGGGGAGCTGTTTTTT	-	once	TRBV19	TRBJ2-2
CASSFSGTAISYEQYF	TGTGCCAGCAGTTTCTCCGGGACCGCTATCTCCTACGAGCAGTACTTC	-	medium-sized	TRBV27	TRBJ2-7
CASSLAAGYGYTF	TGTGCCAGCAGTTTGGCGGCCGGCTATGGCTACACCTTC	-	-	TRBV27	TRBJ1-2
CASSLASVRALTGELFF	TGTGCCAGCAGCTTAGCGTCTGTCAGGGCCCTCACCGGGGAGCTGTTTTTT	-	-	TRBV11-2	TRBJ2-2
CAWSVGGEHYF	TGTGCCTGGAGTGTTGGCGGCGAGCATTACTTC	-	-	TRBV30	TRBJ2-7
CASRTGSGQGGEQFF	TGTGCCAGCAGAACTGGCTCGGGACAGGGAGGTGAGCAGTTCTTC	TRBD1	many	TRBV28	TRBJ2-1
CATSDRTRTGKQFF	TGTGCCACCAGTGATCGGACTAGGACGGGGAAGCAGTTCTTC	TRBD2	many	TRBV24-1	TRBJ2-1
CSARWTSDYEQYF	TGCAGTGCTAGATGGACTAGCGACTACGAACAGTACTTC	TRBD2	-	TRBV20-1	TRBJ2-7
CASSPRIGYEQYF	TGCGCCAGCAGCCCGAGGATCGGATACGAGCAGTACTTC	-	medium-sized	TRBV5-1	TRBJ2-7
CATSRDSVNYGYTF	TGTGCCACCAGCAGAGATTCAGTAAACTATGGCTACACCTTC	-	-	TRBV15	TRBJ1-2
CASSSGGLAGNTGELLF	TGCGCCAGCAGCTCCGGGGGACTAGCGGGTAACACCGGGGAGCTGCTTTTT	TRBD2	many	TRBV5-1	TRBJ2-2
CASSQLGVTNSPLHF	TGTGCCAGCAGCCAACTGGGAGTTACAAATTCACCCCTCCACTTT	-	many	TRBV3-1	TRBJ1-6
CASDGGPEAFF	TGTGCCAGCGACGGGGGACCTGAAGCTTTCTTT	-	many	TRBV7-9	TRBJ1-1
CASGYLGGGGYEQYF	TGTGCCAGCGGCTACTTGGGGGGGGGTGGCTACGAGCAGTACTTC	TRBD2	-	TRBV7-2	TRBJ2-7
CASSPSVGNSNEQFF	TGTGCCAGCAGCCCCAGTGTCGGTAATTCCAATGAGCAGTTCTTC	-	-	TRBV12-3/TRBV12-4	TRBJ2-1
CASSERTGVYEQYF	TGTGCCAGCAGTGAGAGGACAGGGGTCTACGAGCAGTACTTC	TRBD1	-	TRBV2	TRBJ2-7
CASSKTSGTYEQYF	TGTGCCAGCAGCAAAACTAGCGGGACTTACGAGCAGTACTTC	TRBD2	medium-sized	TRBV7-2	TRBJ2-7
CSARLVGTDTQYF	TGCAGTGCTAGATTGGTTGGCACAGATACGCAGTATTTT	-	-	TRBV20-1	TRBJ2-3
CATSRRGGGETQYF	TGTGCCACCAGCAGGAGGGGAGGAGGGGAGACCCAGTACTTC	-	many	TRBV15	TRBJ2-5
CASSHGRTNGSGSYEQYF	TGCGCCAGCAGCCACGGGAGGACAAACGGCTCTGGGTCCTACGAGCAGTACTTC	TRBD2	-	TRBV4-1	TRBJ2-7
CSVDRVETQYF	TGCAGCGTTGATAGAGTGGAGACCCAGTACTTC	-	few	TRBV29-1	TRBJ2-5
CASSPPTGGHYNEQFF	TGTGCCAGCAGCCCCCCCACTGGCGGGCATTACAATGAGCAGTTCTTC	-	many	TRBV28	TRBJ2-1
CASMEGAYNEQFF	TGCGCCAGCATGGAGGGGGCCTACAATGAGCAGTTCTTC	-	many	TRBV10-2	TRBJ2-1
CAINAPGLAGVYNEQFF	TGTGCCATCAACGCACCTGGACTAGCGGGAGTGTACAATGAGCAGTTCTTC	TRBD2	many	TRBV10-3	TRBJ2-1
CASILGRGGNQPHHF	TGTGCCAGCATCCTAGGGAGGGGAGGCAATCAGCCCCATCATTTT	-	-	TRBV6-2/TRBV6-3	TRBJ1-5
CASSARVTIYF	TGTGCCAGCAGTGCGCGGGTCACCATATATTTT	-	medium-sized	TRBV6-2/TRBV6-3	TRBJ1-3
CASSSSGLAAYTGELFF	TGTGCCAGCAGCTCCTCTGGACTAGCGGCATACACCGGGGAGCTGTTTTTT	TRBD2	-	TRBV7-2	TRBJ2-2
CSVGNYAQETQYF	TGCAGCGTTGGGAATTACGCTCAAGAGACCCAGTATTTT	-	-	TRBV29-1	TRBJ2-3
CASGPTWTEAFF	TGTGCCAGCGGGCCAACGTGGACTGAAGCTTTCTTT	-	once	TRBV28	TRBJ1-1
CASSPRQTYEQYF	TGTGCCAGCAGCCCCAGACAGACCTACGAGCAGTACTTC	-	once	TRBV7-2	TRBJ2-7
CVSSLTGITEAFF	TGTGTCAGCAGCCTTACAGGGATCACTGAAGCTTTCTTT	-	-	TRBV5-4	TRBJ1-1
CAVYGGRETQYF	TGTGCCGTCTATGGGGGGAGAGAGACCCAGTACTTC	-	many	TRBV7-9	TRBJ2-5
CASSPVVSNEQFF	TGTGCCAGCTCACCAGTAGTTTCCAATGAGCAGTTCTTC	-	many	TRBV18	TRBJ2-1
CSARPQGSYGYTF	TGCAGTGCTAGACCGCAGGGGTCTTATGGCTACACCTTC	-	-	TRBV20-1	TRBJ1-2
CASSSWRDNQPQHF	TGTGCCAGCAGCTCTTGGCGGGACAATCAGCCCCAGCATTTT	-	-	TRBV7-8	TRBJ1-5
CASSFSRTIGYTF	TGTGCCAGCAGTTTTTCCAGAACCATCGGCTACACCTTC	-	large	TRBV28	TRBJ1-2
CASSHRGTFTEAFF	TGTGCCAGCAGCCACAGGGGGACGTTCACTGAAGCTTTCTTT	TRBD1	medium-sized	TRBV12-3/TRBV12-4	TRBJ1-1
CASSYSTGTVCGYTF	TGTGCCAGCAGTTACTCTACTGGGACAGTCTGCGGCTACACCTTC	TRBD1	-	TRBV6-2/TRBV6-3	TRBJ1-2
CASRSRGDNSPLHF	TGTGCCAGCAGATCCCGAGGGGATAATTCACCCCTCCACTTT	-	-	TRBV6-1	TRBJ1-6
CSARPGLAGGNTDTQYF	TGCAGTGCTAGACCGGGACTAGCGGGAGGAAACACAGATACGCAGTATTTT	TRBD2	-	TRBV20-1	TRBJ2-3
CASSEGGSYEQYF	TGTGCCAGCAGTGAAGGGGGGTCCTACGAGCAGTACTTC	-	once	TRBV2	TRBJ2-7
CASSFGGTDYNSPLHF	TGCGCCAGCAGCTTTGGGGGGACTGACTATAATTCACCCCTCCACTTT	-	many	TRBV5-1	TRBJ1-6
CATDGPNEQFF	TGTGCCACCGACGGTCCCAATGAGCAGTTCTTC	-	medium-sized	TRBV28	TRBJ2-1
CASSYAYQETQYF	TGTGCCAGCAGTTATGCGTACCAAGAGACCCAGTACTTC	-	many	TRBV27	TRBJ2-5
CASSEKGVSSTEAFF	TGTGCCAGCAGTGAAAAGGGAGTGTCGAGCACTGAAGCTTTCTTT	-	many	TRBV2	TRBJ1-1